This record covers a single TCR beta chain. Its antigen is still unknown. Per-base quality was not reported, and no clone a single base away is much larger than it. Interpreted using the paper, the time point label stands for: patch test 3, about 24 weeks after DPC sensitization. What the treatment or condition label conveys for this sample: therapeutic diphenylcyclopropenone sensitization with weekly scalp DPC. At each patch-test visit, blood was drawn before the patch test was applied. To be eligible, patients had to be aged 18 to 70, diagnosed with alopecia and judged suitable for DPC therapy, while pregnant patients were excluded. Unfractionated whole blood was collected in Tempus Blood RNA tubes, and total RNA was extracted from that blood. The sample comes from a study of human T cells and chemical hapten exposure (dated by TCRdb to 2020 to 2023). Regarding the study in general: For sensitization, 2% DPC in acetone was applied to a roughly 2 cm by roughly 2 cm area of upper inner arm skin. Throughout the approximately 25-week study period, patients were also given weekly therapeutic DPC doses on the scalp. Patch testing on the upper back used Finn chambers containing 0.01% DPC, with scoring done after 6 days according to International Contact Dermatitis Research Group standards. Alopecia areata with under or over 50% scalp involvement, alopecia totalis and alopecia universalis were represented in the patient cohort, which was mostly female. Libraries were combined into a pool for sequencing, and differences in TCR yield between samples came mainly from small differences in library volumes within the pool. This study followed changes in the peripheral blood TCR repertoire in vivo during primary and secondary sensitization of alopecia patients to the hapten diphenylcyclopropenone (DPC). Blood was sampled from patients pre-sensitization (week 0) and at 2, 6 and about 24 weeks after DPC sensitization. Under 30 alopecia patients gave blood for TCR sequencing at one to four time points (pre-sensitization, 2, 6 and 24 weeks). Broader findings and caveats from the paper: Compared with pre-sensitization or healthy control sets, expanded TCRs formed significantly more large CDR3 similarity clusters, which is consistent with antigen-driven responses. After repeated subsampling, changes were observed in the strength of the expansion versus patch-test correlation and in the threshold at which the correlation became significant. DPC sensitization did not change the number of TCRs with a frequency above 1 in 1000, and there was no evidence of changes in global repertoire structure. Because all patients had alopecia, a presumed autoimmune disease, the immune response of the patients might differ from that of healthy individuals. Patch test score was positively correlated with the number of PT1 expanded TCRs, with significance at thresholds 8, 16 and 32 but not at 4.

Trimming leaves V shorter by 6 bases and J shorter by 5 bases, with the junction holding 12 bases beyond the gene matches. From cysteine to phenylalanine, the CDR3 is 14 amino acids long. Left in the record is the CDR3 DNA by itself, 42 bases read in frame from the first base. The germline V gene encodes CDR1 SQVTM and CDR2 ANQGSEA. Libraries were prepared through RACE. Reads for this sample came from a NextSeq 500. During library preparation, unique molecular identifiers were attached to individual cDNA molecules so that TCRs could be counted quantitatively and reproducibly. For every blood RNA sample, sequencing covered both the TCR alpha and TCR beta chains. As for how the authors treated the data: The median number of TCRs per sample was 95,638, ranging from about 23,224 to 700,000. V, J and CDR3 annotation of the TCR reads was carried out using the Decombinator software suite. For the PS versus PT1 abundance plots, all samples were subsampled to the same number of TCRs (28,000). TCRs were defined as expanded if absent before sensitization and observed at least eight times at the 2-week time point. TCRdb ran its own pipeline on the public reads, namely fastp trimming at Q25 and MiXCR clone calling, and kept in-frame beta chains. All rows with the same CDR3 protein become a single entry with the most common DNA and genes. These V and J calls are TCRdb output, not the study's own analysis. Here the sample has 50,000 to 60,000 distinct CDR3 sequences; 9.5% to 15% occur a single time. The ten largest account for roughly 2.3% of the sample.

This clonotype was obtained from a young man with alopecia areata. Some clones in this sample may be carry-over from other donors' samples. The sequence is built from TRBV29-1 and TRBJ2-5; 7 bases in between match TRBD2. The sequences come from whole blood, collected in connection with sensitization to the hapten diphenylcyclopropenone (DPC). CDR3 region: CSVPPRVGRETQYF. The nucleotides are TGCAGCGTCCCTCCTCGGGTCGGGAGGGAGACCCAGTACTTC.